These 32 T cell receptor beta chains were all obtained from the same sample, sequenced in a study of blood T cell repertoires in COVID-19. The data were produced by immunoSEQ multiplex PCR, yet TCRdb's version contains in-frame clones alone and is incomplete. Altogether around 390,000 clones are present, just under 90% being singletons, with the ten largest covering approximately 9.3%. The specimen sequenced was PBMCs or T cells enriched from blood (not recorded which). The receptors were sampled from a woman in her forties or fifties who had recovered from COVID-19.

This clone appeared once. The chain links TRBV7-6 to TRBJ2-5; tentatively, D is TRBD1 (5 bases). Germline CDR1 reads SGHVS; CDR2 reads FNYEAQ. The CDR3 runs 15 residues. Deletions cut 4 bases from V and 2 bases from J, with 14 bases between. CDR3 in DNA: TGTGCCAGCAGCTCTACGCCTGGGGCACAAGAGACCCAGTACTTC. This gives the protein CASSSTPGAQETQYF.

The chain carries TRBV27 and TRBJ2-3; 8 nucleotides match TRBD1. The CDR3 totals 15 residues. V trimming: 2 bases; J trimming: 4 bases; junction bases outside the gene matches: 5. Germline V gene data show CDR1 as MNHEY and CDR2 as SMNVEV (reference sequence). CDR3 DNA: TGTGCCAGCAGTTTACACCCAGGGGGCTCAGATACGCAGTATTTT. Translated, it gives CASSLHPGGSDTQYF.

The chain joins TRBV5-6 to TRBJ1-1, with 9 bases lining up with TRBD1. The junction had 4 bases not matched to a gene; V was cut back by 6 bases and J by 4 bases. The CDR3 extends over 13 amino acids. Germline lookup yields CDR1 SGHDT and CDR2 YYEEEE. CDR3 DNA sequence: TGTGCCAGCACCACGGACAGGGGCACTGAAGCTTTCTTT. Translated, it gives CASTTDRGTEAFF. The whole variable domain, remainder taken from reference TRBV5-6 and TRBJ1-1, is DAGVTQSPTHLIKTRGQQVTLRCSPKSGHDTVSWYQQALGQGPQFIFQYYEEEERQRGNFPDRFSGHQFPNYSSELNVNALLLGDSALYLCASTTDRGTEAFFGQGTRLTVV.

This sequence joins TRBV5-1 and TRBJ2-1; D is possibly TRBD1 (5 bases). Trimming shortened V by 4 bases and J by 9 bases, and 17 bases separated the two germline ends. This CDR3 comprises 14 residues. The germline V gene has CDR1 SGHRS and CDR2 YFSETQ. The CDR3 sequence is CASSDAPTGREQFF. CDR3 DNA: TGCGCCAGCAGCGACGCACCTACAGGACGTGAGCAGTTCTTC.

The chain recombines TRBV7-8 with TRBJ1-5, with a weak D call TRBD1 (6 bases). This CDR3 is built from 17 residues. The V end lost 2 bases, the J end lost 7 bases, and 21 bases lay between the germline ends. Germline V gives CDR1 SGHVS, CDR2 FQNEAQ. The CDR3 is CASSLNLPPRTEQPQHF. The CDR3 region has the DNA TGTGCCAGCAGCTTAAATCTCCCTCCTCGGACAGAACAGCCCCAGCATTTT.

The chain is built from TRBV19 and TRBJ1-6, with unresolved D. Deletions cut 3 bases from V and 6 bases from J, with 3 bases between. Germline V lookup: CDR1 LNHDA, CDR2 SQIVND (reference sequence). The CDR3 contains 12 residues. DNA for the CDR3: TGTGCCAGTAGTATCGGTAATTCACCCCTCCACTTT. Translation gives CASSIGNSPLHF.

The rearrangement links TRBV11-2 to TRBJ1-2; no firm D call. The CDR3 extends over 14 amino acids. Germline V CDR1 and CDR2: SGHAT, FQNNGV. Trimming shortened V by 0 bases and J by 8 bases, and 13 bases separated the two germline ends. The CDR3 reads CASSLDMQVRGYTF. In DNA form, the CDR3 reads TGTGCCAGCAGCTTAGATATGCAGGTTCGCGGCTACACCTTC.

The chain links TRBV2 to TRBJ1-1, with TRBD1 matching over 8 bases. With 9 bases clipped from V and 2 bases from J, the junction kept 5 bases outside the gene matches. The germline CDR1 and CDR2 sequences are SNHLY and FYNNEI. The CDR3 covers 13 residues. The CDR3 region is CASKQGVNTEAFF. DNA of the CDR3: TGTGCCAGTAAACAGGGGGTTAACACTGAAGCTTTCTTT.

The rearrangement links TRBV7-8 to TRBJ1-1; tentative D call: TRBD1 (5 bases). Germline CDR1 reads SGHVS; CDR2 reads FQNEAQ. This CDR3 region has 16 residues. V gave up 6 bases and J gave up 3 bases, with 20 bases separating them. In nucleotides, the CDR3 is TGTGCCAGCAGAAGCGGGGCAGGGAGAAGTGACACTGAAGCTTTCTTT. This codes for CASRSGAGRSDTEAFF.

On this clone itself: The same CDR3 can be traced to other DNA sequences in this sample. The J gene is TRBJ1-2, the V gene TRBV30; D might be TRBD1 (5 bases). The CDR3 covers 12 residues. Trimming shortened V by 2 bases and J by 2 bases, and 6 bases separated the two germline ends. The germline V gene has CDR1 GTSNPN and CDR2 SVGIG (reference sequence). The CDR3 coding sequence is TGTGCCTGGAGTCAGGGAAACTATGGCTACACCTTC. Protein product: CAWSQGNYGYTF.

The chain employs TRBV11-2 and TRBJ1-1; D may be TRBD1 (6 bases). CDR3 size: 13 residues. Germline V gene data show CDR1 as SGHAT and CDR2 as FQNNGV. Trimming removed 4 bases at V and 11 bases at J, with 17 bases between. Here the CDR3 reads CASSSGEWSWAFF. CDR3 DNA sequence: TGTGCCAGCAGCTCAGGGGAGTGGTCCTGGGCTTTCTTT.

The rearrangement uses TRBV9 and TRBJ2-2; tentative D call: TRBD1 (6 bases). The germline gives CDR1 SGDLS, CDR2 YYNGEE. The CDR3 length is 16 residues. Between the trimmed V and J ends, which lost 0 bases and 2 bases, there was a span of 11 bases. The CDR3 spells CASSVAPDRNTGELFF. In DNA form, the CDR3 reads TGTGCCAGCAGCGTAGCCCCGGACAGAAACACCGGGGAGCTGTTTTTT. Combining the CDR3 with reference TRBV9 and TRBJ2-2 gives the whole variable domain DSGVTQTPKHLITATGQRVTLRCSPRSGDLSVYWYQQSLDQGLQFLIQYYNGEERAKGNILERFSAQQFPDLHSELNLSSLELGDSALYFCASSVAPDRNTGELFFGEGSRLTVL.

V and J are TRBV19 and TRBJ1-5; TRBD1 matches 7 bases. V was clipped by 4 bases and J by 8 bases; unmatched bases: 5. Germline values: CDR1 LNHDA, CDR2 SQIVND (reference sequence). The CDR3 length is 13 residues. This CDR3 is CASSRYRGEPQHF. CDR3 DNA: TGTGCCAGTAGTAGATACAGGGGAGAGCCCCAGCATTTT.

V usage is TRBV7-8 and J usage is TRBJ1-2, with no clear D. Trimming cost V 1 base and J 7 bases, with 19 bases left between them. This CDR3 region has 16 residues. CDR1 is SGHVS and CDR2 is FQNEAQ in the germline V gene. CDR3 sequence reads: CASSLGGRRLAGGYTF. In DNA, the CDR3 is TGTGCCAGCAGCTTAGGTGGTCGTCGGCTCGCGGGTGGCTACACCTTC. The whole variable domain, remainder taken from reference TRBV7-8 and TRBJ1-2, is GAGVSQSPRYKVAKRGQDVALRCDPISGHVSLFWYQQALGQGPEFLTYFQNEAQLDKSGLPSDRFFAERPEGSVSTLKIQRTQQEDSAVYLCASSLGGRRLAGGYTFGSGTRLTVV.

V and J are TRBV7-9 and TRBJ1-1; a possible D gene is TRBD1 (5 bases). The CDR3 totals 13 residues. CDR1 is SEHNR, CDR2 FQNEAQ, per germline (reference sequence). V lost 2 bases to trimming and J lost 7 bases, with 11 bases between them. CDR3 in DNA: TGTGCCAGCAGCTTATCGGAGGGGATTGAAGCTTTCTTT. This gives the protein CASSLSEGIEAFF.

In its sample, this clone was seen once. The chain recombines TRBV30 with TRBJ2-4, with 8 bases lining up with TRBD1. The CDR3 runs to 15 residues. V dropped 2 bases and J dropped 3; count of bases not matched to a gene: 6. Germline loops: CDR1 GTSNPN, CDR2 SVGIG (reference sequence). The CDR3: CAWSTGQGGKNIQYF. CDR3 DNA: TGTGCCTGGAGTACAGGACAGGGCGGCAAAAACATTCAGTACTTC. The complete variable domain, with remaining parts taken from reference TRBV30 and TRBJ2-4, reads SQTIHQWPATLVQPVGSPLSLECTVEGTSNPNLYWYRQAAGRGLQLLFYSVGIGQISSEVPQNLSASRPQDRQFILSSKKLLLSDSGFYLCAWSTGQGGKNIQYFGAGTRLSVL.

This clone came up a few times. The V and J genes are TRBV5-1 and TRBJ2-1, with D tentatively TRBD1 (6 bases). V shed 4 bases and J shed 9 bases, with 17 bases lying between them. CDR3 length: 14 residues. Germline CDR1 reads SGHRS; CDR2 reads YFSETQ. The CDR3 DNA follows: TGCGCCAGCAGCCTAGATTGTCAGGGGTGTGAGCAGTTCTTC. The encoded protein is CASSLDCQGCEQFF.

The chain uses TRBV6-6 and TRBJ1-1, with TRBD1 matching over 9 bases. Unmatched junction bases numbered 2, after V lost 5 bases and J lost 1 base. This CDR3 contains 14 residues. The germline CDR1 and CDR2 sequences are MNHNY and SVGAGI (reference sequence). In DNA form, the CDR3 reads TGTGCCAGCAGTCTGACAGGGGGGAACACTGAAGCTTTCTTT. This translates into CASSLTGGNTEAFF.

This chain uses TRBV13 with TRBJ1-5, with D unclear. Germline V CDR1 and CDR2: PRHDT, FYEKMQ (reference sequence). The length of the CDR3 is 12 residues. Trimming removed 5 bases from V and 7 bases from J, with 9 bases in between. The CDR3: CASSDRGQPQHF. CDR3 in DNA: TGTGCCAGCAGCGATCGCGGACAGCCCCAGCATTTT.

V gene TRBV7-9 combines with J gene TRBJ1-2; D may be TRBD1 (5 bases). Looked up from germline, CDR1 is SEHNR and CDR2 is FQNEAQ (reference sequence). The CDR3 has 15 residues. Trimming pared 7 bases from V and 2 bases from J, leaving 17 bases between. The chain's CDR3 is CASTILNRKNYGYTF. The CDR3 DNA sequence: TGTGCCAGCACCATACTAAACAGGAAAAACTATGGCTACACCTTC.

The chain carries TRBV7-9 and TRBJ1-4; tentatively, D is TRBD1 (5 bases). Per the germline V gene, CDR1 is SEHNR and CDR2 is FQNEAQ (reference sequence). V was shortened by 5 bases and J by 0 bases, with 19 bases between the two germline ends. This CDR3 comprises 18 residues. The CDR3 bases are TGTGCCAGCAGCCGCGAAGGGGTGGGCCCGGCAACTAATGAAAAACTGTTTTTT. It translates to CASSREGVGPATNEKLFF.

Worth noting for this clone: Mismatch with germline at one junction end may stem from a read error. This chain joins TRBV18 and TRBJ1-2; 9 nucleotides agree with TRBD1. Germline CDR1 and CDR2: KGHSH and LQKENI. The CDR3 extends over 13 amino acids. In DNA form, the CDR3 reads TGTGCCAGCTCACCAGACGGGACAGGGCGATTTCACTTC. It codes for CASSPDGTGRFHF.

The CDR3 sequence is CASSFGTNNEQFF. The CDR3, as DNA: TGTGCCAGCAGCTTCGGGACTAACAATGAGCAGTTCTTC. This chain connects TRBV5-6 to TRBJ2-1; 7 bases align to TRBD2. The CDR3 is 13 amino acids. Germline assignment: CDR1 SGHDT and CDR2 YYEEEE. The ends lost 2 bases at V and 5 bases at J; junction bases unmatched: 1.

This clone occurred a few times. This chain connects TRBV7-3 to TRBJ1-1; no definite D call. The CDR3 runs to 14 residues. Per germline, CDR1 SGHTA and CDR2 FQGTGA. Trimming pared 5 bases from V and 2 bases from J, leaving 12 bases between. CDR3 bases: TGTGCCAGCAGCGACGGAGGAGGTAACACTGAAGCTTTCTTT. This gives the protein CASSDGGGNTEAFF. Combining the CDR3 with reference TRBV7-3 and TRBJ1-1 gives the whole variable domain GAGVSQTPSNKVTEKGKYVELRCDPISGHTALYWYRQSLGQGPEFLIYFQGTGAADDSGLPNDRFFAVRPEGSVSTLKIQRTERGDSAVYLCASSDGGGNTEAFFGQGTRLTVV.

The V call is TRBV2, the J call TRBJ2-7; 12 bases match TRBD2. The CDR3 totals 17 residues. Looked up from germline, CDR1 is SNHLY and CDR2 is FYNNEI. Losses at the gene ends were 1 base for V and 3 bases for J; bases not matched to a gene: 7. CDR3 amino acids: CASSEGTSGMVFYEQYF. CDR3 DNA sequence: TGTGCCAGCAGTGAAGGGACTAGCGGGATGGTTTTCTACGAGCAGTACTTC.

The chain has TRBV28 and TRBJ2-1, with a tentative D call TRBD1 (6 bases). Germline values: CDR1 MDHEN, CDR2 SYDVKM. The CDR3 sequence is 13 residues long. The germline V and J ends were trimmed by 5 bases and 12 bases, with 17 bases remaining between them. The CDR3 here is CASSTTTGLVQFF. The CDR3 DNA reads TGTGCCAGCAGTACAACGACAGGACTCGTGCAGTTCTTC.

The chain combines TRBV5-8 with TRBJ2-2; 9 bases line up with TRBD1. In germline, CDR1 is SGHTS, CDR2 YDEGEE. This CDR3 spans 15 amino acids. Trimming removed 7 bases from V and 6 bases from J; junction bases left unmatched: 10. CDR3 residues: CASHPGQGFAGELFF. The CDR3 bases are TGTGCCAGCCACCCGGGACAGGGCTTTGCCGGGGAGCTGTTTTTT.

The V call is TRBV19, the J call TRBJ1-1; D is uncertain. Germline V gene data show CDR1 as LNHDA and CDR2 as SQIVND (reference sequence). Trimming shortened V by 10 bases and J by 5 bases, and 14 bases separated the two germline ends. The CDR3 extends over 12 amino acids. The CDR3 spells CATSLTGTEAFF. The CDR3 region has the DNA TGTGCCACCTCCCTAACGGGAACTGAAGCTTTCTTT.

V is TRBV30 and J is TRBJ1-5, with unresolved D. CDR1 and CDR2 from the germline V gene are GTSNPN and SVGIG (reference sequence). CDR3 size: 13 residues. Trimming left V 2 bases short and J 8 bases short, with 13 bases between. Here the CDR3 DNA reads TGTGCCTGGAGTCACGTCCACATGGAGCCCCAGCATTTT. It translates to CAWSHVHMEPQHF.

This chain connects TRBV27 to TRBJ1-5; the match to TRBD1 covers 7 bases. This CDR3 contains 13 residues. CDR1 MNHEY and CDR2 SMNVEV come from the germline V gene (reference sequence). V dropped 8 bases and J dropped 3; count of bases not matched to a gene: 4. CDR3 loop: CASGGQNNQPQHF. In DNA, the CDR3 is TGTGCCAGCGGGGGACAGAACAATCAGCCCCAGCATTTT.

The rearrangement joins TRBV18 to TRBJ2-7; 10 bases are shared with TRBD2. Trimming removed 3 bases from V and 2 bases from J; junction bases left unmatched: 1. This CDR3 contains 14 residues. Germline V gene lookup returns CDR1 KGHSH and CDR2 LQKENI. The CDR3: CASSPSGGAYEQYF. In DNA, the CDR3 is TGTGCCAGCTCACCCAGCGGGGGGGCCTACGAGCAGTACTTC.

The J gene is TRBJ1-2, the V gene TRBV3-1 (or the pseudogene TRBV3-2), with TRBD1 matching over 10 bases. The CDR3 loop spans 12 amino acids. From germline, CDR1 is LGHDT and CDR2 YNNKEL (reference sequence). V was pared by 8 bases and J by 4 bases, with 1 base of the junction left unmatched. CDR3 amino acids: CASGDRGYGYTF. In nucleotides, the CDR3 is TGTGCCAGCGGGGACAGGGGCTATGGCTACACCTTC.